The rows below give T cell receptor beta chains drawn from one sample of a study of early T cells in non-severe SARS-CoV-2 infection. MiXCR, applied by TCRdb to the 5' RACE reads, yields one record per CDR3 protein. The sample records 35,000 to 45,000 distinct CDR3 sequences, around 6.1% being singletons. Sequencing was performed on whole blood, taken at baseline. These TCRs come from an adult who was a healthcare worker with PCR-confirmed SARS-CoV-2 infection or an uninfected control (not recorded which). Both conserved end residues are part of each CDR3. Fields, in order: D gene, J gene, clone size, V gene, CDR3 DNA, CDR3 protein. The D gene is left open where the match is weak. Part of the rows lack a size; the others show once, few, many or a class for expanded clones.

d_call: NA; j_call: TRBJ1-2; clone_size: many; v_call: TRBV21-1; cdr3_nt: TGTGCCAGCAGCAAAGAGGCGAGGGCAGGGGTATTCTATGGCTACACCTTC; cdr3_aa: CASSKEARAGVFYGYTF
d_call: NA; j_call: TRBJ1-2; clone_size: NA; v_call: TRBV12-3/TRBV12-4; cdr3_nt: TGTGCCAGCAGTTTAGGGGGGGCGGTTTTATCTGGCTACACCTTC; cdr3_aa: CASSLGGAVLSGYTF
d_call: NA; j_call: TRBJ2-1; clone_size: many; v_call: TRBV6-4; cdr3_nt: TGTGCCAGCAGCCCCATGATTGGGGTAGGAGGGACGGGTGAGCAGTTCTTC; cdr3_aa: CASSPMIGVGGTGEQFF
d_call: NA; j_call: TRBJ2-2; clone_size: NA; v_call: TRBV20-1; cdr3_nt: TGCAGTGCTAGAGCGGGTACCGGGGAGCTGTTTTTT; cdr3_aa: CSARAGTGELFF
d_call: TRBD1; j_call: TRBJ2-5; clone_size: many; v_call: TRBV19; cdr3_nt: TGTGCCAGTAGTATTGATATTGGACAGGGGATGGAGACCCAGTACTTC; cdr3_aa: CASSIDIGQGMETQYF
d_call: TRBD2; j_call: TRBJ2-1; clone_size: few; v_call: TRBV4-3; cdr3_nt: TGCGCCAGCAGCGCCGACCCGGTTGGACTAGCGGTCTACAATGAGCAGTTCTTC; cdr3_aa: CASSADPVGLAVYNEQFF
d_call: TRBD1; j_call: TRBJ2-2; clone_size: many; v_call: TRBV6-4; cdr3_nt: TGTGCCAGCAAGAAACAGGGGGCCGACACCGGGGAGCTGTTTTTT; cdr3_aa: CASKKQGADTGELFF
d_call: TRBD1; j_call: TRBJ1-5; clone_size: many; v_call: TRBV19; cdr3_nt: TGTGCCACTGGACAGGGGAGCAATCAGCCCCAGCATTTT; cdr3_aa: CATGQGSNQPQHF
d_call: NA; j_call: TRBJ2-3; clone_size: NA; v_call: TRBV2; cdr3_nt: TGTGCCAGCAGAACAGGGATAGCAGATACGCAGTATTTT; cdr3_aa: CASRTGIADTQYF
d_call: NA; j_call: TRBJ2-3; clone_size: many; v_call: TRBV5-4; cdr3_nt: TGTGCCAGCAGCCCGGCCATGGGCGGACGGCAAGATACGCAGTATTTT; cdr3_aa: CASSPAMGGRQDTQYF
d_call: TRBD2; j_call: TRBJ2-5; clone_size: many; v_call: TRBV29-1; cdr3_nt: TGCAGCGTCGTTAGCGGGAGGATGGAGACCCAGTACTTC; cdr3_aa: CSVVSGRMETQYF
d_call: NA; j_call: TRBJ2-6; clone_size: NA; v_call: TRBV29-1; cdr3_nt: TGCAGCGCCGGGACCGAAAGCTCTGGGGCCAACGTCCTGACTTTC; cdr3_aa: CSAGTESSGANVLTF
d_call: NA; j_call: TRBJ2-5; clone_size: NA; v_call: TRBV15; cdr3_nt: TGTGCCACCTCCGCCACCGGGCGCTTACAAGAGACCCAGTACTTC; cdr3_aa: CATSATGRLQETQYF